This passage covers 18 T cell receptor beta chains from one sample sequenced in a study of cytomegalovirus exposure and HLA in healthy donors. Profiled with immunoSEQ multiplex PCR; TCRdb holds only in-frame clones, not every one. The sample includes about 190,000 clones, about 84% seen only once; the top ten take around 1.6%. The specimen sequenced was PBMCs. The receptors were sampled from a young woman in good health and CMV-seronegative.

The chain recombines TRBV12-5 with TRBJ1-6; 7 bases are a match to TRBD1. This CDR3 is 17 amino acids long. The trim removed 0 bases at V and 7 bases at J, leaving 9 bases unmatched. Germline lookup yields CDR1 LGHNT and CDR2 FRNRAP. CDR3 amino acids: CASGLVRGGAGNSPLHF. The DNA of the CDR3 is TGTGCTAGTGGTTTGGTACGAGGGGGCGCGGGGAATTCACCCCTCCACTTT.

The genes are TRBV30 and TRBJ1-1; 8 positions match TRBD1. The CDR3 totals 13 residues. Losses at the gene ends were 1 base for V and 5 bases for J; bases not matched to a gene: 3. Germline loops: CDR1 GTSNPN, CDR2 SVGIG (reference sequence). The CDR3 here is CAWSGDRGTEAFF. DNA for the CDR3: TGTGCCTGGAGTGGTGACAGGGGAACTGAAGCTTTCTTT.

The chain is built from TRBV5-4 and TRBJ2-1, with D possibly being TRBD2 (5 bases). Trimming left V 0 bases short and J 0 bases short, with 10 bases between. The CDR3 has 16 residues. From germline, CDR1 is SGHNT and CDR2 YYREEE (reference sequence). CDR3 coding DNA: TGTGCCAGCAGCTTGGGCGGACTGGGCTCCTACAATGAGCAGTTCTTC. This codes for CASSLGGLGSYNEQFF.

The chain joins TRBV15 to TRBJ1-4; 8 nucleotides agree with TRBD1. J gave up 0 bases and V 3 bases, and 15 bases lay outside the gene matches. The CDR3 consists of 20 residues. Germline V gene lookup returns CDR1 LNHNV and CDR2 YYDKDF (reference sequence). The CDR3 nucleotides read TGTGCCACCAGCAGCGACAGGGGAGTGGAAGGCACAGCAACTAATGAAAAACTGTTTTTT. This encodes CATSSDRGVEGTATNEKLFF.

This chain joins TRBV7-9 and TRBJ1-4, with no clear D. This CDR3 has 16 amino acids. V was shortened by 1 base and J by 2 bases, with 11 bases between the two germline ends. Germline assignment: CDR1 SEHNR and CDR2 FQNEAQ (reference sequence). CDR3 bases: TGTGCCAGCAGCTTAGGTTTTGTAAATACTAATGAAAAACTGTTTTTT. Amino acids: CASSLGFVNTNEKLFF.

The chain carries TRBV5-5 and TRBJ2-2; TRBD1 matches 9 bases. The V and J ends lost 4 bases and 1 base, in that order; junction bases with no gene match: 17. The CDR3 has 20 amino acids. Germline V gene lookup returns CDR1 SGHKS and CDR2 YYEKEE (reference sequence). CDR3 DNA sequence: TGTGCCAGCAGCCCCAAAGGGACAGGGACCGCTGCTATGAACACCGGGGAGCTGTTTTTT. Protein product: CASSPKGTGTAAMNTGELFF.

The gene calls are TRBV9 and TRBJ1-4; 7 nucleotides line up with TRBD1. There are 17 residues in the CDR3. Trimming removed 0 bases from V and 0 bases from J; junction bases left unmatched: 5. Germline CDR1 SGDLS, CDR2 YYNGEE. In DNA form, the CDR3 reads TGTGCCAGCAGCGTAGCACAGGGGCCAGCAACTAATGAAAAACTGTTTTTT. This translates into CASSVAQGPATNEKLFF. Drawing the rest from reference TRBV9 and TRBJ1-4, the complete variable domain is DSGVTQTPKHLITATGQRVTLRCSPRSGDLSVYWYQQSLDQGLQFLIQYYNGEERAKGNILERFSAQQFPDLHSELNLSSLELGDSALYFCASSVAQGPATNEKLFFGSGTQLSVL.

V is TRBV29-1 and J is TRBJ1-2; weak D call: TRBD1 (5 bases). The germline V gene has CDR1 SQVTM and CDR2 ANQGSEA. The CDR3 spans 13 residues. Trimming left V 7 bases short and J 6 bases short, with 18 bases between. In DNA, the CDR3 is TGCAGCGCCCCCATAAGGACAACCCATGGCTACACCTTC. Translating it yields CSAPIRTTHGYTF.

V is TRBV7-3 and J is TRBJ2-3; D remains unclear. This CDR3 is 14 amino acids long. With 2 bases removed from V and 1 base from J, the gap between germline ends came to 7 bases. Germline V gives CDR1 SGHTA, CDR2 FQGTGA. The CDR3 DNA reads TGTGCCAGCAGCTTAGTTGCGGGCACAGATACGCAGTATTTT. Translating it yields CASSLVAGTDTQYF.

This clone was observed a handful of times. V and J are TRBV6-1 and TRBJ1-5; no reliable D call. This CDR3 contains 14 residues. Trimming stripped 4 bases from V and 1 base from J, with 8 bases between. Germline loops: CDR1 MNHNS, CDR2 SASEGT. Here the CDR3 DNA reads TGTGCCAGCAGTGGAGGGAAAAGCAATCAGCCCCAGCATTTT. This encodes CASSGGKSNQPQHF.

The CDR3 region is CASRPDRDSYEQYF. CDR3 bases: TGTGCCAGCAGACCGGACAGAGATTCCTACGAGCAGTACTTC. This chain connects TRBV2 to TRBJ2-7; a weak D match, TRBD1 (6 bases). Trimming shortened V by 6 bases and J by 1 base, and 13 bases separated the two germline ends. The CDR3 covers 14 residues. Per germline, CDR1 SNHLY and CDR2 FYNNEI. Full variable domain (rest looked up from reference TRBV2 and TRBJ2-7): EPEVTQTPSHQVTQMGQEVILRCVPISNHLYFYWYRQILGQKVEFLVSFYNNEISEKSEIFDDQFSVERPDGSNFTLKIRSTKLEDSAMYFCASRPDRDSYEQYFGPGTRLTVT.

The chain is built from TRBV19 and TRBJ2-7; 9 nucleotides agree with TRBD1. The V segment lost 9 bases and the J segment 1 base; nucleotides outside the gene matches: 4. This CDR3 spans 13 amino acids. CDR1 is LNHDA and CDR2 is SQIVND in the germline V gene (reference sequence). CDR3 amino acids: CASAGTGSYEQYF. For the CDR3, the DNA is TGTGCCAGCGCCGGGACAGGGTCCTACGAGCAGTACTTC.

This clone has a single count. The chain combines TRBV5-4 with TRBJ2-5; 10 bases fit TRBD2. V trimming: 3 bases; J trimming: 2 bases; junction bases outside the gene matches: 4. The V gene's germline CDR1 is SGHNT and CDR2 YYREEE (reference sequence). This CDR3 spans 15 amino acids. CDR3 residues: CASSSRLAGQETQYF. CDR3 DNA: TGTGCCAGCAGCTCGCGACTAGCGGGTCAAGAGACCCAGTACTTC.

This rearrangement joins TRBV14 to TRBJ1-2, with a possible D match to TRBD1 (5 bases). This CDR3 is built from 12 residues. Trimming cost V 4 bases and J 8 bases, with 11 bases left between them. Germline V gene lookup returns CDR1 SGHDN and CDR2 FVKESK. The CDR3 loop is CASSPSGYGYTF. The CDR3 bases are TGTGCCAGCAGCCCGTCAGGGTACGGCTACACCTTC. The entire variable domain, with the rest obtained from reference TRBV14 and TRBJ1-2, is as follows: EAGVTQFPSHSVIEKGQTVTLRCDPISGHDNLYWYRRVMGKEIKFLLHFVKESKQDESGMPNNRFLAERTGGTYSTLKVQPAELEDSGVYFCASSPSGYGYTFGSGTRLTVV.

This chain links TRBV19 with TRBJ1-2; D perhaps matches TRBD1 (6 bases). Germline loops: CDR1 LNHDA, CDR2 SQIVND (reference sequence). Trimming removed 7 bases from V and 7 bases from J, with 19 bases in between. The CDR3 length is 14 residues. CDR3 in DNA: TGTGCCAGTATCGAGTCACAGGGTACTGCTGGCTACACCTTC. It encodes CASIESQGTAGYTF.

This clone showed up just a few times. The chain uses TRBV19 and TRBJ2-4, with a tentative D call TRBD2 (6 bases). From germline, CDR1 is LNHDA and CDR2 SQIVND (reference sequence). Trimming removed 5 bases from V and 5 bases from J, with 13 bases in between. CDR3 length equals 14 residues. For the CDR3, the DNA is TGTGCCAGTAGTGAGACTAGACGCCAAAACATTCAGTACTTC. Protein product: CASSETRRQNIQYF. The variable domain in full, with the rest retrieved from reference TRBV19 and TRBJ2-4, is DGGITQSPKYLFRKEGQNVTLSCEQNLNHDAMYWYRQDPGQGLRLIYYSQIVNDFQKGDIAEGYSVSREKKESFPLTVTSAQKNPTAFYLCASSETRRQNIQYFGAGTRLSVL.

The CDR3 region is CASSLAYGYTF. The CDR3, as DNA: TGTGCCAGCAGCTTGGCTTATGGCTACACCTTC. The V call is TRBV5-4, the J call TRBJ1-2; D gene ambiguous. The length of the CDR3 is 11 residues. V lost 0 bases to trimming and J lost 5 bases, with 2 bases between them. Per germline, CDR1 SGHNT and CDR2 YYREEE (reference sequence).

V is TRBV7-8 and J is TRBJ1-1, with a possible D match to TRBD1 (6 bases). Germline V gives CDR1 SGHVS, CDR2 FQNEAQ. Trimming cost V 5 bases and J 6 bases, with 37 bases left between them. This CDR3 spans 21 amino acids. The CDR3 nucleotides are TGTGCCAGCAGCCTATTTAGGCCGCGGACGACAGGATTTGGTATCGAACCTGAAGCTTTCTTT. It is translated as CASSLFRPRTTGFGIEPEAFF.